These 19 T cell receptor beta chains were sequenced from one sample in a study of blood T cell repertoires in COVID-19. Measured with immunoSEQ multiplex PCR; TCRdb has only the in-frame clones, and not every one. This table has 140,000 to 150,000 clones, 65% to 90% appearing once. Sequencing input: peripheral blood. Receptors were obtained from a human donor in a cohort sampled during active COVID-19.

This clone is a singleton in its sample. The rearrangement uses TRBV5-1 and TRBJ2-7; D may match TRBD1 or TRBD2 (9 bases each). The CDR3 extends over 18 amino acids. Trimming took off 3 bases at V and 4 bases at J, with 26 bases between the two ends. From germline, CDR1 is SGHRS and CDR2 YFSETQ. The CDR3 nucleotides are TGCGCCAGCAGCTGGGGACAGGGTTTAGCGGGAGAGGCGTACGAGCAGTACTTC. Protein product: CASSWGQGLAGEAYEQYF.

This clone was found once. The V and J genes are TRBV28 and TRBJ2-1, with 10 bases fitting TRBD1. V shed 5 bases and J 8 bases; nucleotides not matched to a gene: 9. This CDR3 is 15 amino acids long. CDR1 and CDR2 (germline): MDHEN, SYDVKM. The CDR3: CASSAGTGDRYEQFF. CDR3 DNA sequence: TGTGCCAGCAGTGCCGGGACAGGGGACCGCTATGAGCAGTTCTTC.

The genes are TRBV14 and TRBJ2-7; D is possibly TRBD2 (5 bases). Between the trimmed V and J ends, which lost 0 bases and 3 bases, there was a span of 6 bases. The CDR3 has 13 residues. The germline gives CDR1 SGHDN, CDR2 FVKESK. CDR3 loop: CASSQDDYYEQYF. Written as DNA, the CDR3 is TGTGCCAGCAGCCAAGATGACTACTACGAGCAGTACTTC. The full variable domain, rest sourced from reference TRBV14 and TRBJ2-7, is EAGVTQFPSHSVIEKGQTVTLRCDPISGHDNLYWYRRVMGKEIKFLLHFVKESKQDESGMPNNRFLAERTGGTYSTLKVQPAELEDSGVYFCASSQDDYYEQYFGPGTRLTVT.

V and J are TRBV27 and TRBJ2-5; 15 bases align to TRBD2. V was pared by 4 bases and J by 5 bases, with 8 bases of the junction left unmatched. Germline values: CDR1 MNHEY, CDR2 SMNVEV (reference sequence). The CDR3 is 17 amino acids. The CDR3 loop reads CASSSRTSGRVRETQYF. The CDR3 region has the DNA TGTGCCAGCAGTTCCCGGACTAGCGGGAGGGTCCGGGAGACCCAGTACTTC.

The genes are TRBV18 and TRBJ1-4; D is uncertain. Trimming stripped 1 base from V and 3 bases from J, with 9 bases between. Germline V gene data show CDR1 as KGHSH and CDR2 as LQKENI. This CDR3 region has 15 residues. The CDR3 coding sequence is TGTGCCAGCTCACCACTTTCCAGTTCTAATGAAAAACTGTTTTTT. Residues: CASSPLSSSNEKLFF.

The chain joins TRBV5-1 to TRBJ1-1; no definite D call. The CDR3 contains 13 residues. The germline V gene has CDR1 SGHRS and CDR2 YFSETQ. V shed 2 bases and J shed 7 bases, with 12 bases lying between them. The CDR3 sequence: CASSFSTAGEAFF. CDR3 bases: TGCGCCAGCAGCTTCTCTACAGCGGGTGAAGCTTTCTTT.

The CDR3: CASSRDAGTSGMNSYEQYF. The DNA for the CDR3 is TGTGCCAGCAGCCGGGATGCCGGGACTAGCGGGATGAACTCCTACGAGCAGTACTTC. J is TRBJ2-7 and V is TRBV5-4, with 13 bases that match TRBD2. The V segment lost 4 bases and the J segment 0 bases; nucleotides outside the gene matches: 13. CDR3 length: 19 residues. Germline CDR1 and CDR2: SGHNT and YYREEE (reference sequence).

This clone showed up just once. The gene calls are TRBV19 and TRBJ1-5; TRBD1 is a possible D gene (6 bases). The CDR3 runs 16 residues. Germline V gene sequence: CDR1 LNHDA, CDR2 SQIVND (reference sequence). Between the trimmed V and J ends, which lost 8 bases and 3 bases, there was a span of 20 bases. The CDR3 bases are TGTGCCAGTTCCAATGGGGGCCCTATCGACAATCAGCCCCAGCATTTT. The encoded protein is CASSNGGPIDNQPQHF.

V gene TRBV5-1 combines with J gene TRBJ1-1; perhaps TRBD1 as D (5 bases). The V end was cut by 3 bases, the J end by 1 base, with 13 bases between. CDR1 SGHRS and CDR2 YFSETQ come from the germline V gene. The CDR3 length is 15 residues. The CDR3 loop is CASSSRVGANTEAFF. The CDR3, as DNA: TGCGCCAGCAGCTCCAGGGTTGGAGCGAACACTGAAGCTTTCTTT.

V usage is TRBV7-3 and J usage is TRBJ2-7; TRBD2 aligns across 13 bases. Germline trimming cut 5 bases from V and 2 bases from J; bases unmatched to any gene: 3. Germline V gene data show CDR1 as SGHTA and CDR2 as FQGTGA. The CDR3 is made up of 15 amino acids. The CDR3 here is CASSQGTSGTYEQYF. CDR3 sequence (DNA): TGTGCCAGCAGCCAAGGGACTAGCGGGACCTACGAGCAGTACTTC.

J is TRBJ1-4 and V is TRBV2, with 10 bases identical to TRBD1. V was clipped by 6 bases and J by 5 bases; unmatched bases: 6. The germline V gene has CDR1 SNHLY and CDR2 FYNNEI. The CDR3 consists of 15 residues. CDR3 amino acids: CASSADRGRNEKLFF. The CDR3 bases are TGTGCCAGCAGCGCAGACAGGGGGCGAAATGAAAAACTGTTTTTT. The entire variable domain, with the rest obtained from reference TRBV2 and TRBJ1-4, is as follows: EPEVTQTPSHQVTQMGQEVILRCVPISNHLYFYWYRQILGQKVEFLVSFYNNEISEKSEIFDDQFSVERPDGSNFTLKIRSTKLEDSAMYFCASSADRGRNEKLFFGSGTQLSVL.

The rearrangement uses TRBV28 and TRBJ2-5; TRBD2 is a possible D gene (7 bases). The CDR3 covers 15 residues. V was trimmed by 2 bases and J by 4 bases, leaving 14 bases between them. Germline CDR1 is MDHEN and CDR2 is SYDVKM. The CDR3 here is CASSLGGASRETQYF. CDR3 DNA sequence: TGTGCCAGCAGTTTAGGGGGGGCATCTAGAGAGACCCAGTACTTC.

This clone was picked up a small number of times. The V call is TRBV16, the J call TRBJ1-5, with D maybe TRBD1 (6 bases). Trimming took off 4 bases at V and 5 bases at J, with 12 bases between the two ends. CDR3 length: 14 residues. Germline loops: CDR1 KGHSY, CDR2 FQNENV. The CDR3 spells CASSPGTRDQPQHF. In nucleotides, the CDR3 is TGTGCCAGCAGCCCAGGGACAAGAGATCAGCCCCAGCATTTT.

This rearrangement joins TRBV2 to TRBJ1-6, with a weak D call TRBD1 (6 bases). The CDR3 covers 15 residues. Germline CDR1 reads SNHLY; CDR2 reads FYNNEI. The V end lost 2 bases, the J end lost 8 bases, and 13 bases lay between the germline ends. CDR3 nucleotide sequence: TGTGCCAGCAGTGAATACAGGGTGGGGGATTCACCCCTCCACTTT. Translating it yields CASSEYRVGDSPLHF.

V and J are TRBV5-5 and TRBJ1-5; 9 nucleotides align to TRBD1. This CDR3 is 15 amino acids long. The germline V gene has CDR1 SGHKS and CDR2 YYEKEE (reference sequence). J lost 2 bases, V lost 4 bases, and 4 bases had no gene match. CDR3 bases: TGTGCCAGCAGCCGACAGGGGGAGGGCAATCAGCCCCAGCATTTT. It is translated as CASSRQGEGNQPQHF.

V usage is TRBV6-6 and J usage is TRBJ1-2, with D uncertain. The CDR3 consists of 14 residues. The V and J ends lost 2 bases and 11 bases respectively, with 18 bases between them. Germline V gene data show CDR1 as MNHNY and CDR2 as SVGAGI (reference sequence). The CDR3 protein is CASSYPDLGTDYTF. CDR3 DNA: TGTGCCAGCAGTTACCCCGACCTGGGCACCGATTACACCTTC.

This clone was counted a few times. This rearrangement joins TRBV25-1 to TRBJ2-5; 10 nucleotides agree with TRBD1. This CDR3 has 16 amino acids. The V gene end was trimmed by 1 base and the J gene end by 1 base; junction bases not matched to a gene: 3. CDR1 MGHDK and CDR2 SYGVNS come from the germline V gene. The CDR3 nucleotides are TGTGCCAGCAGTGAATGGACAGGGGGTGGCCAAGAGACCCAGTACTTC. It encodes CASSEWTGGGQETQYF. Looking up the rest from reference TRBV25-1 and TRBJ2-5 gives the full variable domain: EADIYQTPRYLVIGTGKKITLECSQTMGHDKMYWYQQDPGMELHLIHYSYGVNSTEKGDLSSESTVSRIRTEHFPLTLESARPSHTSQYLCASSEWTGGGQETQYFGPGTRLLVL.

The V call is TRBV19, the J call TRBJ2-2; 8 positions agree with TRBD2. V lost 6 bases and J lost 4; bases outside the gene matches: 7. This CDR3 comprises 15 residues. Germline V gene sequence: CDR1 LNHDA, CDR2 SQIVND (reference sequence). The CDR3 nucleotides read TGTGCCAGTAGGCTCCCGGGACTAGGCACCGGGGAGCTGTTTTTT. Protein product: CASRLPGLGTGELFF.

This clone was seen only once. This chain links TRBV7-8 with TRBJ2-3; TRBD2 matches 10 bases. The CDR3 totals 15 residues. V shed 4 bases, J shed 4 bases, and the junction held 5 bases outside the gene matches. In germline, CDR1 is SGHVS, CDR2 FQNEAQ. The CDR3 coding sequence is TGTGCCAGCAGCTCAAGCGGGAGGGCGGCAGATACGCAGTATTTT. Its protein product is CASSSSGRAADTQYF.